This T cell receptor (beta chain) was recovered during a study of T cells in Graves' hyperthyroidism and ophthalmopathy. Study findings and constraints: Ophthalmopathy got predicted by the model a median around six months before its onset. Blood also carried most thyroid clonotypes expanded above 0.001.

Ophthalmopathy patients all had a Clinical Activity Score of at least 3, a NOSPECS grade of at least 4 and disease under 3 months old. Exclusions: uncontrolled infection, other autoimmune disease, pregnancy, lactation. Template material for amplifying TCR beta CDR3 regions consisted of RNA transcripts. When the TCR CDR3 underwent first-round RT-PCR, the HTBI primer set was used. TCRdb re-called the multiplex PCR reads with MiXCR, one entry per CDR3 protein. The table lists roughly 550,000 distinct CDR3 sequences, approximately 16% of them singletons. This clonotype was observed a handful of times. As yet, its antigen is unknown. Sequenced input: blood. The sequence was collected from a woman aged 25 to 45 with Graves' ophthalmopathy.

The CDR3 region is CASSLDTSGRTGELFF. The DNA of the CDR3 is TGTGCCAGCAGCTTAGATACGAGCGGGAGAACCGGGGAGCTGTTTTTT. The genes are TRBV7-2 and TRBJ2-2; 8 bases align to TRBD2. In germline, CDR1 is SGHTA, CDR2 FQGNSA. The CDR3 totals 16 residues. J lost 5 bases, V lost 1 base, and 6 bases had no gene match.